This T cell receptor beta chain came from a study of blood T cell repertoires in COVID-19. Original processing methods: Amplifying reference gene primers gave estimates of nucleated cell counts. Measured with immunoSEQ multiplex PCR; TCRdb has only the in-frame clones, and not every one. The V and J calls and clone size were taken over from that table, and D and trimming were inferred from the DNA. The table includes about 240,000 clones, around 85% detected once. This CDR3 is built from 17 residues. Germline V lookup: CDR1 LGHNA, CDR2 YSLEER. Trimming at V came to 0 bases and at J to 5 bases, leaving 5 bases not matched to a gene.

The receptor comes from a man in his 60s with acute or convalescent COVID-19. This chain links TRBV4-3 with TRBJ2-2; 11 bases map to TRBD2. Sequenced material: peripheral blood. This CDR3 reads CASSQELAGALTGELFF. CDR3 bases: TGCGCCAGCAGCCAAGAACTAGCGGGAGCCTTAACCGGGGAGCTGTTTTTT.